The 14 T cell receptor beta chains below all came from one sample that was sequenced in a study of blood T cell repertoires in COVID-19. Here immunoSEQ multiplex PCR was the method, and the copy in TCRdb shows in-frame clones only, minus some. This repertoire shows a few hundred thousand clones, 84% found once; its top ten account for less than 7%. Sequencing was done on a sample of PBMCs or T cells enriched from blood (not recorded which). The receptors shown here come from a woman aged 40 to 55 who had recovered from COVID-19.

CDR3 loop: CASSGQNYGYTF. CDR3 DNA: TGTGCCAGCAGTGGTCAGAACTATGGCTACACCTTC. The rearrangement uses TRBV28 and TRBJ1-2; no firm D call. The germline CDR1 and CDR2 sequences are MDHEN and SYDVKM. V lost 5 bases and J 2 bases, leaving 6 bases between the germline ends. The CDR3 runs 12 residues.

CDR3 loop: CASSGSPPYNEQFF. CDR3 coding DNA: TGTGCCAGCAGCGGGAGCCCCCCCTACAATGAGCAGTTCTTC. The chain recombines TRBV9 with TRBJ2-1; no reliable D call. CDR1 and CDR2 (germline): SGDLS, YYNGEE. V dropped 3 bases and J dropped 2 bases, with 9 bases sitting between them. This CDR3 is built from 14 residues.

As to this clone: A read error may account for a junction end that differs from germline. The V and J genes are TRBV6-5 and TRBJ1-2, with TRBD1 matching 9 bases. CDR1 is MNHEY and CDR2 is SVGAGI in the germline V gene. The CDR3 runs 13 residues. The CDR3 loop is CASNPGGQGVPLF. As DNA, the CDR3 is TGTGCCAGCAACCCGGGGGGACAGGGTGTGCCCCTCTTC.

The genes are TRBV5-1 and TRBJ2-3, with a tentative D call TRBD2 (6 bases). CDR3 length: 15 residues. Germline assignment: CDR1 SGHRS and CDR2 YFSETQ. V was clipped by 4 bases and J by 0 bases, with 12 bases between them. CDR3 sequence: CASSLGLTSTDTQYF. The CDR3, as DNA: TGCGCCAGCAGCCTGGGACTGACTAGCACAGATACGCAGTATTTT.

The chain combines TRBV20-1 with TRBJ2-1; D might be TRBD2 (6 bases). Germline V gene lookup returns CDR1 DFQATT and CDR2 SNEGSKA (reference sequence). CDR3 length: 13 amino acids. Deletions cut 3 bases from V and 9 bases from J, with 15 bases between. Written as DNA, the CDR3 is TGCAGTGCTAGTAGCGGATATCAAGGTGAGCAGTTCTTC. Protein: CSASSGYQGEQFF.

The CDR3 DNA follows: TGTGCCAGCAGCCAAGTCCAGGGGGCGAATTCACCCCTCCACTTT. Translating it yields CASSQVQGANSPLHF. The chain has TRBV3-1 (or the pseudogene TRBV3-2) and TRBJ1-6; 8 nucleotides match TRBD1. Germline V gene data show CDR1 as LGHDT and CDR2 as YNNKEL (reference sequence). Trimming at V came to 1 base and at J to 7 bases, leaving 3 bases not matched to a gene. The CDR3 consists of 15 residues.

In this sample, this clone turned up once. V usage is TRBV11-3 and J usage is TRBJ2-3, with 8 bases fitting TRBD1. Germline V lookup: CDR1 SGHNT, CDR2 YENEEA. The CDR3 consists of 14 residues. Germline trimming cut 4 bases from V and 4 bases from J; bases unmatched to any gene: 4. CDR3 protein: CASSSQGASDTQYF. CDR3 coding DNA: TGTGCCAGCAGCTCGCAGGGGGCTTCAGATACGCAGTATTTT.

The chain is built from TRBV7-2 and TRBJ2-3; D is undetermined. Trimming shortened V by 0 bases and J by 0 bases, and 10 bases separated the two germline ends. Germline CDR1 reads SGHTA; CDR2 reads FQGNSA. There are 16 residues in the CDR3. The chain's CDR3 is CASSLALSVSTDTQYF. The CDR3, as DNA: TGTGCCAGCAGCTTAGCTCTCAGCGTTAGCACAGATACGCAGTATTTT. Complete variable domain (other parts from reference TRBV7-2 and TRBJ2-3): GAGVSQSPSNKVTEKGKDVELRCDPISGHTALYWYRQSLGQGLEFLIYFQGNSAPDKSGLPSDRFSAERTGGSVSTLTIQRTQQEDSAVYLCASSLALSVSTDTQYFGPGTRLTVL.

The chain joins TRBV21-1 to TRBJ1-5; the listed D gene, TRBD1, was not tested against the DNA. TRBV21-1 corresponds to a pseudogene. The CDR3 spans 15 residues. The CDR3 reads CASSNSEYSNQPQHF. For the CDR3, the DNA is TGTGCCAGCAGCAATTCAGAATATAGCAATCAGCCCCAGCATTTT.

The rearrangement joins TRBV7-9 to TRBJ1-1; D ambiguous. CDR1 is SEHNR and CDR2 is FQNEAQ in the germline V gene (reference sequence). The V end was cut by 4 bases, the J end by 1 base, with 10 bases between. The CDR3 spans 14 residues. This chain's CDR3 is CASSSAGGNTEAFF. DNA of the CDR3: TGTGCCAGCAGCTCGGCCGGCGGGAACACTGAAGCTTTCTTT.

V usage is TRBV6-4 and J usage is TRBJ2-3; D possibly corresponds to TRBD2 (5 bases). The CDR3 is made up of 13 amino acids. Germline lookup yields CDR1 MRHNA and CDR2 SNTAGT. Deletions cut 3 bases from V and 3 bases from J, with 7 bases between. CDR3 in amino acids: CASSEEETDTQYF. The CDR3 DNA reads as TGTGCCAGCAGTGAGGAGGAGACAGATACGCAGTATTTT.

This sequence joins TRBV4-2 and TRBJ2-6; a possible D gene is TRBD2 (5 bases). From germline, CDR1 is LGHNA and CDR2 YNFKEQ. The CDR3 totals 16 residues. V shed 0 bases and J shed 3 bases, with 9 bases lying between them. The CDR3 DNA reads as TGTGCCAGCAGCCAAGATTGGACTGGTGGGGCCAACGTCCTGACTTTC. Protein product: CASSQDWTGGANVLTF.

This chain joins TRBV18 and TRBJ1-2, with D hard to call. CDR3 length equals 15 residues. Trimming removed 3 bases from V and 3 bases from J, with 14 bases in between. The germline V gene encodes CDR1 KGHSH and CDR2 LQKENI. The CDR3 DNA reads TGTGCCAGCTCACCTGCGAGAGGGAGTGACTATGGCTACACCTTC. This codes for CASSPARGSDYGYTF.

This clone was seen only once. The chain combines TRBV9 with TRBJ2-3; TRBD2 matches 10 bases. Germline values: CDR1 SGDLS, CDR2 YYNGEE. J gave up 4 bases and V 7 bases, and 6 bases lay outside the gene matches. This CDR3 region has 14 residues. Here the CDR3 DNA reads TGTGCCAGCGGCCTAGCGGGAGAAGCAGATACGCAGTATTTT. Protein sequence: CASGLAGEADTQYF.